These 11 T cell receptor beta chains came from one sample sequenced in a study of cytomegalovirus exposure and HLA in healthy donors. The PCR ran on 60 Vbeta and 13 Jbeta primers. Sequencing was performed with immunoSEQ multiplex PCR; in TCRdb, only in-frame clones are kept and a portion is missing. The sample is made up of around 210,000 clones, and the top ten hold 1.1% of it. Sequencing was carried out using PBMCs. The receptor source for this set is a girl aged 2 to 10 in good health and CMV-seropositive.

The chain joins TRBV5-4 to TRBJ1-5, with D possibly being TRBD1 (5 bases). The CDR3 contains 15 residues. Germline CDR1 reads SGHNT; CDR2 reads YYREEE (reference sequence). V lost 2 bases, J lost 6 bases, and 15 bases lay in between. CDR3 in amino acids: CASSLDKGRVQPQHF. The CDR3 DNA sequence: TGTGCCAGCAGCTTAGATAAGGGGCGCGTTCAGCCCCAGCATTTT.

The chain links TRBV28 to TRBJ2-1; the match to TRBD2 covers 9 bases. Germline loops: CDR1 MDHEN, CDR2 SYDVKM. The J segment lost 7 bases and the V segment lost 3 bases, leaving 19 bases of the junction unmatched. The CDR3 is made up of 19 amino acids. The CDR3 DNA sequence: TGTGCCAGCAGTTTGCGCCTAACCGGGCTAGCGGGGATATCGAATGAGCAGTTCTTC. It is translated as CASSLRLTGLAGISNEQFF.

V and J are TRBV7-9 and TRBJ2-3; 9 bases align to TRBD2. Per the germline V gene, CDR1 is SEHNR and CDR2 is FQNEAQ (reference sequence). After removal of 4 bases from V and 8 bases from J, the junction contained 10 bases not matched to a gene. The CDR3 covers 15 residues. The DNA for the CDR3 is TGTGCCAGCAGCTCTAGCGCGGGAGGGCCGGGTACGCAGTATTTT. Protein: CASSSSAGGPGTQYF.

The chain is built from TRBV5-4 and TRBJ2-5; no clear D. CDR1 SGHNT and CDR2 YYREEE come from the germline V gene (reference sequence). The CDR3 is 13 residues long. The ends were cut back, 0 bases at V and 5 bases at J, with 8 bases in the middle. The DNA of the CDR3 is TGTGCCAGCAGCTTGGGAGAGGCGGAGACCCAGTACTTC. It codes for CASSLGEAETQYF.

The chain couples TRBV2 to TRBJ2-1; D gene ambiguous. V lost 7 bases and J 1 base, leaving 14 bases between the germline ends. The CDR3 is 15 residues long. The V gene's germline CDR1 is SNHLY and CDR2 FYNNEI. CDR3 sequence reads: CASIPEWSSYNEQFF. The CDR3 DNA reads TGTGCCAGCATCCCCGAGTGGAGTTCCTACAATGAGCAGTTCTTC.

The chain uses TRBV6-1 and TRBJ2-3; D might be TRBD1 (5 bases). CDR3 length: 12 amino acids. Between the trimmed V and J ends, which lost 7 bases and 6 bases, there was a span of 11 bases. Germline V CDR1 and CDR2: MNHNS, SASEGT. CDR3 nucleotides: TGTGCCAGCATGCCAGGGCGGGATACGCAGTATTTT. It yields the protein CASMPGRDTQYF.

The chain uses TRBV19 and TRBJ1-5; D is undetermined. Germline CDR1 and CDR2: LNHDA and SQIVND (reference sequence). This CDR3 comprises 16 residues. V was trimmed by 3 bases and J by 6 bases, leaving 18 bases between them. The CDR3: CASSIVAGSDIQPQHF. CDR3 sequence (DNA): TGTGCCAGTAGTATCGTTGCGGGGTCCGATATTCAGCCCCAGCATTTT.

This sequence joins TRBV28 and TRBJ1-2; no clear D. V dropped 2 bases and J dropped 4 bases, with 5 bases sitting between them. Per germline, CDR1 MDHEN and CDR2 SYDVKM. The CDR3 has 12 amino acids. The CDR3 bases are TGTGCCAGCAGTTTAAATATCTATGGCTACACCTTC. This sequence encodes CASSLNIYGYTF.

This rearrangement joins TRBV6-1 to TRBJ2-1; D unresolved. CDR1 MNHNS and CDR2 SASEGT come from the germline V gene. CDR3 length: 14 residues. With 4 bases removed from V and 6 bases from J, the gap between germline ends came to 13 bases. CDR3 nucleotide sequence: TGTGCCAGCAGTGCCGACATTTTCGGCAATGAGCAGTTCTTC. Amino acids: CASSADIFGNEQFF.

V is TRBV5-4 and J is TRBJ2-7, with 14 bases that match TRBD2. This CDR3 comprises 14 residues. CDR1 and CDR2 (germline): SGHNT, YYREEE (reference sequence). The junction had 1 base not matched to a gene; V was cut back by 5 bases and J by 3 bases. CDR3 protein: CASSGTSGGYEQYF. The CDR3, as DNA: TGTGCCAGCAGTGGGACTAGCGGGGGCTACGAGCAGTACTTC.

This rearrangement joins TRBV5-4 to TRBJ2-2; TRBD2 matches at 8 bases. The CDR3 is made up of 15 amino acids. Germline lookup yields CDR1 SGHNT and CDR2 YYREEE (reference sequence). After removal of 2 bases from V and 6 bases from J, the junction contained 6 bases not matched to a gene. The CDR3 loop is CASSLAGVVAGELFF. The CDR3 DNA is TGTGCCAGCAGCTTAGCGGGAGTGGTGGCCGGGGAGCTGTTTTTT.